A selection of T cell receptor beta chains follows, all from one sample in a study of CD8+ T cells in alopecia areata. Profiling relied on immunoSEQ multiplex PCR, and the TCRdb table lists in-frame clones only, not all of them. The sample carries about 270,000 clones, roughly 60% recorded once. This specimen consisted of CD4+ T cells sorted from blood, obtained at week 52, from a patient treated with tofacitinib. These receptor sequences come from a human donor with alopecia areata. The CDR3 runs from the conserved cysteine through the conserved F or W. The order of the fields is V gene, J gene, CDR3 protein.

V: TRBV11-2; J: TRBJ1-6; CDR3: CASSSRRQGLWGSSPLHF
V: TRBV29-1; J: TRBJ2-5; CDR3: CSVDKGLGGTQYF
V: TRBV29-1; J: TRBJ2-7; CDR3: CSGVVGNPPYEQYF
V: TRBV11-2; J: TRBJ2-5; CDR3: CASTYRQGVGETQYF
V: TRBV4-3; J: TRBJ1-4; CDR3: CASSQDNRDNEKLFF
V: TRBV5-1; J: TRBJ2-5; CDR3: CASSTLAGGQETQYF
V: TRBV7-6; J: TRBJ2-7; CDR3: CASSAGRGFFINEQYF
V: TRBV9; J: TRBJ2-1; CDR3: CASSQDLRGAWNEQFF
V: TRBV18; J: TRBJ2-5; CDR3: CASSKTEETQYF
V: TRBV7-9; J: TRBJ2-5; CDR3: CASSLDRRETQYF
V: TRBV10-3; J: TRBJ1-2; CDR3: CAISEQGQGGGYTF
V: TRBV6-5; J: TRBJ2-1; CDR3: CASSYDSYNEQFF
V: TRBV5-1; J: TRBJ2-7; CDR3: CASGSGTAPYEQYF
V: TRBV7-6; J: TRBJ1-5; CDR3: CASSLTEGQPQHF
V: TRBV4-1; J: TRBJ1-1; CDR3: CASSQVDTEAFF
V: TRBV6-5; J: TRBJ2-7; CDR3: CASKVWAGAYEQYF
V: TRBV6-1; J: TRBJ2-7; CDR3: CAPRGIPTYEQYF
V: TRBV6-5; J: TRBJ1-2; CDR3: CASSPLRGAGYGYTF
V: TRBV4-2; J: TRBJ2-3; CDR3: CASSQARQFTDTQYF
V: TRBV2; J: TRBJ2-7; CDR3: CASSDHGPQWEQYF
V: TRBV30; J: TRBJ1-1; CDR3: CAWSVKMNTEAFF
V: TRBV7-2; J: TRBJ2-6; CDR3: CASRRDPSGANVLTF
V: TRBV4-2; J: TRBJ2-3; CDR3: CASSLDENTDTQYF
V: TRBV30; J: TRBJ2-7; CDR3: CAWSDRDYEQYF
V: TRBV29-1; J: TRBJ1-1; CDR3: CSGNPTGNMNTEAFF
V: TRBV10-3; J: TRBJ1-6; CDR3: CAISESHLLHF
V: TRBV27; J: TRBJ2-7; CDR3: CASSFIQGGGYEQYF
V: TRBV27; J: TRBJ1-5; CDR3: CASSKAYNQPQHF
V: TRBV27; J: TRBJ2-7; CDR3: CASSPPPIKEQYF
V: TRBV30; J: TRBJ2-1; CDR3: CAWSHPPGTRRTNEQFF
V: TRBV20-1; J: TRBJ1-2; CDR3: CSARSYGYTF
V: TRBV6-6; J: TRBJ2-1; CDR3: CASSYLHTSYNEQFF
V: TRBV30; J: TRBJ1-3; CDR3: CAWTWGSGNTIYF
V: TRBV18; J: TRBJ1-5; CDR3: CASSPSGDNQPQHF
V: TRBV6-6; J: TRBJ1-2; CDR3: CASRHTQGLNYGYTF
V: TRBV9; J: TRBJ1-5; CDR3: CASSWDRGPQPQHF
V: TRBV30; J: TRBJ2-7; CDR3: CAWTDFHEQYF
V: TRBV29-1; J: TRBJ1-1; CDR3: CRAVRAANTEAFF
V: TRBV5-1; J: TRBJ2-7; CDR3: CASSSGQPTYEQYF
V: TRBV18; J: TRBJ2-5; CDR3: CASSPLAGQRQETQYF
V: TRBV5-4; J: TRBJ2-5; CDR3: CASSWGRNQETQYF
V: TRBV6-5; J: TRBJ1-5; CDR3: CASSLTGINQPQHF
V: TRBV7-2; J: TRBJ2-2; CDR3: CASSFRAGELFF
V: TRBV30; J: TRBJ1-2; CDR3: CAWIYRGGYTF
V: TRBV5-1; J: TRBJ2-7; CDR3: CASSLAGGDYEQYF
V: TRBV5-6; J: TRBJ1-2; CDR3: CASSLRGGETF
V: TRBV5-1; J: TRBJ2-5; CDR3: CASSAKETQYF
V: TRBV4-3; J: TRBJ1-1; CDR3: CASSQWTVTNTEAFF
V: TRBV6-5; J: TRBJ1-5; CDR3: CASSYDGGCEAQHF
V: TRBV7-2; J: TRBJ1-2; CDR3: CASSLERGDGYTF
V: TRBV7-3; J: TRBJ1-1; CDR3: CASSFDRDTEAFF